This TCR beta chain derives from a study of blood T cell repertoires in COVID-19. Overall study: Samples taken during acute and convalescent COVID-19 were collected in the United States, Italy and Spain. In each case, the material was cDNA or gDNA derived from T cells, B-cell-depleted T cells, or PBMCs.

Trimming shortened V by 3 bases and J by 4 bases, and 16 bases separated the two germline ends. Germline loops: CDR1 MGHRA, CDR2 YSYEKL. The CDR3 is 16 amino acids. Authors' data handling: From reference gene primer amplification, estimates of nucleated cell counts were derived. The protocol was immunoSEQ multiplex PCR, while the TCRdb copy is restricted to in-frame clones and leaves out a portion. V and J calls and clone size are those listed in that table; D and trimming were worked out from the DNA. The sample consists of fewer than 70,000 clones, around 90% of them appearing once. This sequence originates from a man over 45 with active COVID-19. This chain joins TRBV4-1 and TRBJ2-1, with D tentatively TRBD1 (6 bases). The sample was peripheral blood. The CDR3 protein is CASSHNSGEPYNEQFF. For the CDR3, the DNA is TGCGCCAGCAGCCATAACTCAGGGGAACCTTACAATGAGCAGTTCTTC.